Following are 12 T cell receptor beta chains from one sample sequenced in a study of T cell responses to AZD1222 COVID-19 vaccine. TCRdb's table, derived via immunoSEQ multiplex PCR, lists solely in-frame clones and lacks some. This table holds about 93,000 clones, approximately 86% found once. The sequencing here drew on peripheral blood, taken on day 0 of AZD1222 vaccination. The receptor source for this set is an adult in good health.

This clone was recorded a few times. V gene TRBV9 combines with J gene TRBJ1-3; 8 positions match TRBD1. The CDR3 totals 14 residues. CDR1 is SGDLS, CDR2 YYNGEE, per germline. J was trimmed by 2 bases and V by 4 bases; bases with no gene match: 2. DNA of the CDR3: TGTGCCAGCAGCCCACAGGGGGCTGGAAACACCATATATTTT. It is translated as CASSPQGAGNTIYF.

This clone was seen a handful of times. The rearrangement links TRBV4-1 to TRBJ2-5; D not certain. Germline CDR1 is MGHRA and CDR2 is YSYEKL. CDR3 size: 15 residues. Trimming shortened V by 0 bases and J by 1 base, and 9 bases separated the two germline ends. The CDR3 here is CASSQDSYGQETQYF. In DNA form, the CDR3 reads TGCGCCAGCAGCCAAGACTCTTACGGCCAAGAGACCCAGTACTTC.

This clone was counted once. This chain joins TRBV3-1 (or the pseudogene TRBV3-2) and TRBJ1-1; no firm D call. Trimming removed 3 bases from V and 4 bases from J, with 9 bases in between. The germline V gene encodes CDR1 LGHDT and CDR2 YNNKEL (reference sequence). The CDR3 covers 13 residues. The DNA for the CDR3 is TGTGCCAGCAGCCAGATGGGAGGCACTGAAGCTTTCTTT. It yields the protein CASSQMGGTEAFF.

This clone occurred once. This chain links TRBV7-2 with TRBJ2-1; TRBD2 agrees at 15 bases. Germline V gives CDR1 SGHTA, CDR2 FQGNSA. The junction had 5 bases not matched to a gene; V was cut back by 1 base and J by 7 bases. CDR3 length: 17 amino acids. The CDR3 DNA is TGTGCCAGCAGCTTAGGGACTAGCGGGAGGGCCTTGAATGAGCAGTTCTTC. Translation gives CASSLGTSGRALNEQFF.

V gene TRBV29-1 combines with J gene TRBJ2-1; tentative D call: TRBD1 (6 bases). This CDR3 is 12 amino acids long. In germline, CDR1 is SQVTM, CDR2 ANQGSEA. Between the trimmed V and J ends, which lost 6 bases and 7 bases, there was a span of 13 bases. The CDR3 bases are TGCAGCGTGGGACACTCAGAAAATGAGCAGTTCTTC. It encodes CSVGHSENEQFF.

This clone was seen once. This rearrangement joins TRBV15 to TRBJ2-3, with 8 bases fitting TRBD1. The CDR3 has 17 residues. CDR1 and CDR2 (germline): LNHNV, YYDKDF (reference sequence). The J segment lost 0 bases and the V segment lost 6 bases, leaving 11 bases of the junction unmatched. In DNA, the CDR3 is TGTGCCACCAGACTGGTCGATGGGACAGGTAGCACAGATACGCAGTATTTT. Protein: CATRLVDGTGSTDTQYF. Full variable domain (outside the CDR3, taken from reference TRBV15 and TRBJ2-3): DAMVIQNPRYQVTQFGKPVTLSCSQTLNHNVMYWYQQKSSQAPKLLFHYYDKDFNNEADTPDNFQSRRPNTSFCFLDIRSPGLGDTAMYLCATRLVDGTGSTDTQYFGPGTRLTVL.

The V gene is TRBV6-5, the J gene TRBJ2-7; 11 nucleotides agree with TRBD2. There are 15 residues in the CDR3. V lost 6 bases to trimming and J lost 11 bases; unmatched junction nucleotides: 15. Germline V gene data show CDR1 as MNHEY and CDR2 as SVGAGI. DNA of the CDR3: TGTGCCAGCAGGTCGGGGACTAGCGGAACCCAAGCGAAGTACTTC. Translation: CASRSGTSGTQAKYF.

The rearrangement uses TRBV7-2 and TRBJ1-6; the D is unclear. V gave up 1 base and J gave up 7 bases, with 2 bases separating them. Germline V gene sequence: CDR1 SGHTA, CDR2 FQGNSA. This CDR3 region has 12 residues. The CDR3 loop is CASSLVNSPLHF. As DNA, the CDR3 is TGTGCCAGCAGCTTAGTCAATTCACCCCTCCACTTT.

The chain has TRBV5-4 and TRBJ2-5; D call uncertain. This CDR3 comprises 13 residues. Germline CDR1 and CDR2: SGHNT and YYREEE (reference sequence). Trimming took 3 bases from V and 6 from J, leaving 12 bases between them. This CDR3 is CASSSEGPQTQYF. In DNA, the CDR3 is TGTGCCAGCAGCTCTGAAGGGCCCCAGACCCAGTACTTC. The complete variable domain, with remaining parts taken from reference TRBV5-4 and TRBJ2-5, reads ETGVTQSPTHLIKTRGQQVTLRCSSQSGHNTVSWYQQALGQGPQFIFQYYREEENGRGNFPPRFSGLQFPNYSSELNVNALELDDSALYLCASSSEGPQTQYFGPGTRLLVL.

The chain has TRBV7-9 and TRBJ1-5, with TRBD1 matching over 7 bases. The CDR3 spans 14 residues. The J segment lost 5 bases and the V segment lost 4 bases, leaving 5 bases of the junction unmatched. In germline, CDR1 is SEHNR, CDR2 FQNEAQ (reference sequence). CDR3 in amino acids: CASSSFDRDQPQHF. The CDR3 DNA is TGTGCCAGCAGCTCGTTCGACAGGGATCAGCCCCAGCATTTT.

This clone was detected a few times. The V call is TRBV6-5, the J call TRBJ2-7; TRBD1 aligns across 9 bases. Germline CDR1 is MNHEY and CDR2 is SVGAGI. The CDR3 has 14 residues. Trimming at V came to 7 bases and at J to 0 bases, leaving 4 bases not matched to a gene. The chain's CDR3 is CASTDRGSSYEQYF. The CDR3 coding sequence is TGTGCCAGCACCGACAGGGGGAGCTCCTACGAGCAGTACTTC.

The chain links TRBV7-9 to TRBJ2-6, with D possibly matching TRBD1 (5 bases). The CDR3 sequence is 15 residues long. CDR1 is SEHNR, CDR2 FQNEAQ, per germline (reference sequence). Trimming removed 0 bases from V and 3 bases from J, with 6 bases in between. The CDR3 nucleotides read TGTGCCAGCAGCTTAGCGGGGCGTGGGGCCAACGTCCTGACTTTC. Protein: CASSLAGRGANVLTF.